The rows below give T cell receptor beta chains drawn from one sample of a study of CD8 T cells in ankylosing spondylitis. TCRdb re-called the 5' RACE reads with MiXCR, one entry per CDR3 protein. The data hold roughly 220,000 distinct CDR3 sequences, with approximately 10% observed a single time. Sequenced input: blood, either unsorted or a sorted T cell fraction (not recorded which). These receptors originate from a male donor with ankylosing spondylitis or in good health (not recorded which). Each CDR3 is given without its conserved first and last residue. Each record gives: V gene, J gene, CDR3 protein.

v_call: TRBV5-5
j_call: TRBJ1-5
cdr3_aa: ASSLMSGVGRQPQH

v_call: TRBV12-3/TRBV12-4
j_call: TRBJ2-7
cdr3_aa: ASRLGTLDEQY

v_call: TRBV7-2
j_call: TRBJ2-3
cdr3_aa: ASSLFRELLVDTQY

v_call: TRBV29-1
j_call: TRBJ1-5
cdr3_aa: SVAGTGGNQPQH

v_call: TRBV3-1
j_call: TRBJ2-7
cdr3_aa: ASSHPAGSYEQY

v_call: TRBV4-2
j_call: TRBJ2-1
cdr3_aa: ASSQDASGGFNEQF

v_call: TRBV12-3/TRBV12-4
j_call: TRBJ2-7
cdr3_aa: ASSLAGAWV

v_call: TRBV6-1
j_call: TRBJ1-5
cdr3_aa: ASSGQSSNQPQH

v_call: TRBV7-9
j_call: TRBJ2-1
cdr3_aa: ASSLIQGGVNEQF

v_call: TRBV7-2
j_call: TRBJ2-7
cdr3_aa: ASSSRTGERNEQY

v_call: TRBV15
j_call: TRBJ2-5
cdr3_aa: ATSRGGGNWQETQY

v_call: TRBV9
j_call: TRBJ2-3
cdr3_aa: ASSVAAGTGDTQY

v_call: TRBV11-2
j_call: TRBJ1-1
cdr3_aa: ASSLDRQGGTEAF

v_call: TRBV3-1
j_call: TRBJ1-4
cdr3_aa: ASSPSATNEKLF

v_call: TRBV29-1
j_call: TRBJ2-2
cdr3_aa: SVDPGVNTGELF

v_call: TRBV12-3/TRBV12-4
j_call: TRBJ2-3
cdr3_aa: ASSPSRKEHTQY

v_call: TRBV2
j_call: TRBJ2-2
cdr3_aa: AAKRVSNTGELF

v_call: TRBV7-2
j_call: TRBJ2-7
cdr3_aa: ASSPDGGLGVSYEQY

v_call: TRBV24-1
j_call: TRBJ2-5
cdr3_aa: ATRGGGETQY

v_call: TRBV27
j_call: TRBJ2-5
cdr3_aa: ASSWDRGGQETQY

v_call: TRBV9
j_call: TRBJ2-7
cdr3_aa: ASSVDQASGYYEQY

v_call: TRBV19
j_call: TRBJ2-7
cdr3_aa: ASSAQGQGDYEQY

v_call: TRBV11-2
j_call: TRBJ2-6
cdr3_aa: ASSLFLGLGGANVLT

v_call: TRBV20-1
j_call: TRBJ1-2
cdr3_aa: SAPPGGQWYGYT

v_call: TRBV7-3
j_call: TRBJ2-7
cdr3_aa: ASSLFGSDRVPYEQY

v_call: TRBV7-9
j_call: TRBJ2-7
cdr3_aa: ASSLAWGQGGEQY

v_call: TRBV12-3/TRBV12-4
j_call: TRBJ1-4
cdr3_aa: ASSEKKSGEKLF